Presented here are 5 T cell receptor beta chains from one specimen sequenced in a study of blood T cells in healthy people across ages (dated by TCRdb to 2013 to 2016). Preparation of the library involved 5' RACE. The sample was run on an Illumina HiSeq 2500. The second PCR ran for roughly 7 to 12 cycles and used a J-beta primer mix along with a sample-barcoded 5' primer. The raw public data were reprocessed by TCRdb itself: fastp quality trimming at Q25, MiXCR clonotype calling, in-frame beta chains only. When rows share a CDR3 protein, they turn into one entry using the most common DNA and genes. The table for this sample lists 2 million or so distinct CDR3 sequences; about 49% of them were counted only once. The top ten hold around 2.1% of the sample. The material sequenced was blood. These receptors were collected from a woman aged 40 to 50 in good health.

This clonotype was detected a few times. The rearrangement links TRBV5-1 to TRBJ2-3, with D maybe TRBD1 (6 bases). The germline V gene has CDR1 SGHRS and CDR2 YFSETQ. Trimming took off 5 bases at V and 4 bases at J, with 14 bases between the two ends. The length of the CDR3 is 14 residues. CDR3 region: CASRVTGLADTQYF. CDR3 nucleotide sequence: TGCGCCAGCAGAGTAACAGGGCTAGCAGATACGCAGTATTTT.

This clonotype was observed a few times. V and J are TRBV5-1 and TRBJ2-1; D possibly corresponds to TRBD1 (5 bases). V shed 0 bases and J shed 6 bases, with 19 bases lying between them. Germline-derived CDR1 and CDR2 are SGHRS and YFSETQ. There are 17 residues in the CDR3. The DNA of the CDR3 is TGCGCCAGCAGCTTGGCTACAGGTCCCGACGTCGGCAATGAGCAGTTCTTC. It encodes CASSLATGPDVGNEQFF.

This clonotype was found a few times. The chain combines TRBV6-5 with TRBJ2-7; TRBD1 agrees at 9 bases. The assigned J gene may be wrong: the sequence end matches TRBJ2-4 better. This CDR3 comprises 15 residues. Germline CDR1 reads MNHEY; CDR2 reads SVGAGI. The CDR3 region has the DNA TGTGCCAGCAGTCCACGACAGGGGGTCGAAAACATTCAGTACTTC. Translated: CASSPRQGVENIQYF.

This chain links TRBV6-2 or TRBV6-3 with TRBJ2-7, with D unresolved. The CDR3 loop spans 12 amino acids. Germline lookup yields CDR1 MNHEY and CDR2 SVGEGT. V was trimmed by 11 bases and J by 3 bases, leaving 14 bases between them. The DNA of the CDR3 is TGTGCCTCCCAGGACCCGCTCTACGAGCAGTACTTC. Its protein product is CASQDPLYEQYF.

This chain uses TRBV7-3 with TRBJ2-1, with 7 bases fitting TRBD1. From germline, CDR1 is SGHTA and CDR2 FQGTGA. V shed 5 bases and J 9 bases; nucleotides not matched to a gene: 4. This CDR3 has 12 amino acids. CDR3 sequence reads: CASSIAGGEQFF. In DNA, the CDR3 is TGTGCCAGCAGCATTGCAGGGGGTGAGCAGTTCTTC.